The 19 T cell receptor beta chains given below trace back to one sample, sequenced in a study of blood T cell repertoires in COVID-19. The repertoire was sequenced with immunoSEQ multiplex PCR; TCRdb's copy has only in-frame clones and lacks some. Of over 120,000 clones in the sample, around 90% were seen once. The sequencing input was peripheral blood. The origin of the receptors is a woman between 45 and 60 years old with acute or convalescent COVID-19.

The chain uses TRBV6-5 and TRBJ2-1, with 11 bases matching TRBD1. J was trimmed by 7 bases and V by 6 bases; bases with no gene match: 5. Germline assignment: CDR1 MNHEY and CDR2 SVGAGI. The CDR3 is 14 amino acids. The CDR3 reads CASRSDRGQNEQFF. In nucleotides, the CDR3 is TGTGCCAGCAGATCGGACAGGGGGCAGAATGAGCAGTTCTTC.

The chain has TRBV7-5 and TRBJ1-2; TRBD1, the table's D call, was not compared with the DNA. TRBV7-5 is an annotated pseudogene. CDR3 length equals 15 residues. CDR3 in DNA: TGTGCCAGAAGCCCTTGCCGGGGCCAGGGGTATGGCTACACCTTC. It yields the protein CARSPCRGQGYGYTF.

CDR3 coding DNA: TGTGCCACCAGTGGAGTAGGGGACTATGGCTACACCTTC. It is translated as CATSGVGDYGYTF. The chain links TRBV24-1 to TRBJ1-2; perhaps TRBD1 as D (5 bases). Germline CDR1 KGHDR, CDR2 SFDVKD. V gave up 5 bases and J gave up 3 bases, with 9 bases separating them. The CDR3 sequence is 13 residues long.

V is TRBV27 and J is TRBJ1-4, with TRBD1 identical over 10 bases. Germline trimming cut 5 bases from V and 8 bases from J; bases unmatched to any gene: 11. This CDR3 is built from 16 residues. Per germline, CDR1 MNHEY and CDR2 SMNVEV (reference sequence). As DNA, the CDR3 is TGTGCCAGCAGTCCGACAGGGGGCGGCGGGTCGGAAAAACTGTTTTTT. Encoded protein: CASSPTGGGGSEKLFF.

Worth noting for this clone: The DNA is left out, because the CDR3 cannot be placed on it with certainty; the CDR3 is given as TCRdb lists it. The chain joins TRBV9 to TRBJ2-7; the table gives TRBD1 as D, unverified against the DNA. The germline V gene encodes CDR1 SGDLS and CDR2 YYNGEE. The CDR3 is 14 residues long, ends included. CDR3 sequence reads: CASSVGTGIVSLYF.

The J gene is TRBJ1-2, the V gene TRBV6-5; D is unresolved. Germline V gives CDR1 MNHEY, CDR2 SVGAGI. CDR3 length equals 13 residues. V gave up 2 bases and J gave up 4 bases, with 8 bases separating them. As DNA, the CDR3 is TGTGCCAGCAGTTACGCGGAGAGCTATGGCTACACCTTC. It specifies CASSYAESYGYTF.

CDR3 loop: CATADLGEGGNTIYF. The DNA for the CDR3 is TGTGCCACCGCGGATCTGGGAGAGGGTGGAAACACCATATATTTT. The chain is built from TRBV28 and TRBJ1-3; D is undetermined. The V gene's germline CDR1 is MDHEN and CDR2 SYDVKM. Trimming pared 10 bases from V and 3 bases from J, leaving 19 bases between. The CDR3 spans 15 residues.

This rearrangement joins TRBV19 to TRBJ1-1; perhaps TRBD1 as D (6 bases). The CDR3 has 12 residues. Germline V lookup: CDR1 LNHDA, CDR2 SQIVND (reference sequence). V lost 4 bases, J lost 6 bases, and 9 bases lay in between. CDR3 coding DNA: TGTGCCAGTAGTACCGGGACACCTGAAGCTTTCTTT. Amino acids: CASSTGTPEAFF.

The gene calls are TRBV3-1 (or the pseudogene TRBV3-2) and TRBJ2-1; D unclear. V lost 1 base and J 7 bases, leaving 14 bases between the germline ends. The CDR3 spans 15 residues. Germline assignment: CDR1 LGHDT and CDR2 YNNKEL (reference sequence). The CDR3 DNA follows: TGTGCCAGCAGCCAAGGGCTAGACGGATGGAATGAGCAGTTCTTC. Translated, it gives CASSQGLDGWNEQFF.

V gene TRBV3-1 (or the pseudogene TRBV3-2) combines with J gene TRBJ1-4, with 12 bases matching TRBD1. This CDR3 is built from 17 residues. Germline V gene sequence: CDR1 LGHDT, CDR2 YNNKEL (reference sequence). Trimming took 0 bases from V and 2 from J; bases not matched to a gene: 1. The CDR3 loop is CASSQDGTGGTNEKLFF. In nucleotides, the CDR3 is TGTGCCAGCAGCCAAGATGGGACAGGGGGCACTAATGAAAAACTGTTTTTT.

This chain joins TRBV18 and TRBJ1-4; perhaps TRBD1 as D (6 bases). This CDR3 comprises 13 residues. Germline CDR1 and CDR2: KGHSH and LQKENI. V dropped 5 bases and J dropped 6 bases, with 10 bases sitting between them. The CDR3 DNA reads TGTGCCAGCTCAGAGACAGGCTATGAAAAACTGTTTTTT. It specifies CASSETGYEKLFF.

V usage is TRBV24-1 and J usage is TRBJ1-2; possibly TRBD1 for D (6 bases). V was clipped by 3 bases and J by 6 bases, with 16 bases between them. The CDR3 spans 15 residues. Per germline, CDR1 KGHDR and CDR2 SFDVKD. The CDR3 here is CATSDRVVKGDGYTF. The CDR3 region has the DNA TGTGCCACCAGTGATCGGGTCGTAAAGGGGGATGGCTACACCTTC.

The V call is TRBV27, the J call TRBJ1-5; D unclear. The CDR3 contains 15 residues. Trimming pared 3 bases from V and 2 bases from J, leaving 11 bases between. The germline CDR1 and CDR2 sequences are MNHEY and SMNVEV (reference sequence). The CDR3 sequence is CASSFGLTGNQPQHF. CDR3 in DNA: TGTGCCAGCAGTTTTGGGCTAACAGGCAATCAGCCCCAGCATTTT.

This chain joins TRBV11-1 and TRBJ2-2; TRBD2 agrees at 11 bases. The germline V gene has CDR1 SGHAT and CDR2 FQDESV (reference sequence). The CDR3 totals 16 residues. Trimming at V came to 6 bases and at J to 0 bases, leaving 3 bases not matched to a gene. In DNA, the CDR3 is TGTGCCAGCAGACTACTAGCGGGGGCGAACACCGGGGAGCTGTTTTTT. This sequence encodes CASRLLAGANTGELFF. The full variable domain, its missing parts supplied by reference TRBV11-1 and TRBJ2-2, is EAEVAQSPRYKITEKSQAVAFWCDPISGHATLYWYRQILGQGPELLVQFQDESVVDDSQLPKDRFSAERLKGVDSTLKIQPAELGDSAMYLCASRLLAGANTGELFFGEGSRLTVL.

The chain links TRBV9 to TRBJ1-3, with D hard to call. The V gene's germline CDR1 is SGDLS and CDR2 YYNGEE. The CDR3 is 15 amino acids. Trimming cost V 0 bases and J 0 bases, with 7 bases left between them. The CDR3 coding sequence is TGTGCCAGCAGCGTAGACAGTACCTCTGGAAACACCATATATTTT. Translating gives CASSVDSTSGNTIYF.

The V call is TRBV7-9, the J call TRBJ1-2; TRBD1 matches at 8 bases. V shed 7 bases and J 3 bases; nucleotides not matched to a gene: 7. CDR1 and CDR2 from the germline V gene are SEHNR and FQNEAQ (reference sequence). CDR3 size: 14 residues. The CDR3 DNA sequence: TGTGCCAGCACCCCGGACAGGGTTGACTATGGCTACACCTTC. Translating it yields CASTPDRVDYGYTF.

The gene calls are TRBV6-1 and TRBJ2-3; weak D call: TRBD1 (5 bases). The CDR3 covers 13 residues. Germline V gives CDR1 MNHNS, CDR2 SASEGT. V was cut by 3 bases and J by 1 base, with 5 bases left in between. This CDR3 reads CASSDRGTDTQYF. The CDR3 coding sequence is TGTGCCAGCAGTGACAGGGGCACAGATACGCAGTATTTT.

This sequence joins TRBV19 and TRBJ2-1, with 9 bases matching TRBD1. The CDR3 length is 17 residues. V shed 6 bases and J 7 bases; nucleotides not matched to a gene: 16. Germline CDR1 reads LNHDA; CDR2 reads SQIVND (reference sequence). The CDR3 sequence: CASSLLHTGTGRNEQFF. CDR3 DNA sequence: TGTGCCAGTAGCCTTTTACACACCGGGACAGGGAGGAATGAGCAGTTCTTC.

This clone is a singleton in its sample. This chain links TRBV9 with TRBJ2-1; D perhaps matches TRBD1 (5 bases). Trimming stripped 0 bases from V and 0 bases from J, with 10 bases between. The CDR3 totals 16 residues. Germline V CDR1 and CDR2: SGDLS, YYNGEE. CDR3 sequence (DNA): TGTGCCAGCAGCGTAGAATACAGGTACTCCTACAATGAGCAGTTCTTC. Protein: CASSVEYRYSYNEQFF. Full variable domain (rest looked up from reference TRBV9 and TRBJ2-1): DSGVTQTPKHLITATGQRVTLRCSPRSGDLSVYWYQQSLDQGLQFLIQYYNGEERAKGNILERFSAQQFPDLHSELNLSSLELGDSALYFCASSVEYRYSYNEQFFGPGTRLTVL.